The clone carrying this T cell receptor beta chain showed up just a few times. The data stem from a study of metastatic and nonmetastatic thyroid tumors. TCRdb reprocessed the PCR reads using MiXCR. Of about 64,000 clones listed, about 16% are singletons. Thyroid surgery took place with no prior treatment in any patient. This receptor was taken from a male donor with papillary thyroid cancer or a benign thyroid nodule (not recorded which). Some clones in this sample may be carry-over from other donors' samples. The specimen sequenced was blood.

CDR3 coding DNA: TGTGCCCTTTCATGGACAGGGGTGGGCGAGCAGTACTTC. This codes for CALSWTGVGEQYF. The rearrangement joins TRBV10-3 to TRBJ2-7, with 9 bases identical to TRBD1. Germline V CDR1 and CDR2: ENHRY, SYGVKD. The CDR3 totals 13 residues. V was pared by 11 bases and J by 6 bases, with 11 bases of the junction left unmatched.